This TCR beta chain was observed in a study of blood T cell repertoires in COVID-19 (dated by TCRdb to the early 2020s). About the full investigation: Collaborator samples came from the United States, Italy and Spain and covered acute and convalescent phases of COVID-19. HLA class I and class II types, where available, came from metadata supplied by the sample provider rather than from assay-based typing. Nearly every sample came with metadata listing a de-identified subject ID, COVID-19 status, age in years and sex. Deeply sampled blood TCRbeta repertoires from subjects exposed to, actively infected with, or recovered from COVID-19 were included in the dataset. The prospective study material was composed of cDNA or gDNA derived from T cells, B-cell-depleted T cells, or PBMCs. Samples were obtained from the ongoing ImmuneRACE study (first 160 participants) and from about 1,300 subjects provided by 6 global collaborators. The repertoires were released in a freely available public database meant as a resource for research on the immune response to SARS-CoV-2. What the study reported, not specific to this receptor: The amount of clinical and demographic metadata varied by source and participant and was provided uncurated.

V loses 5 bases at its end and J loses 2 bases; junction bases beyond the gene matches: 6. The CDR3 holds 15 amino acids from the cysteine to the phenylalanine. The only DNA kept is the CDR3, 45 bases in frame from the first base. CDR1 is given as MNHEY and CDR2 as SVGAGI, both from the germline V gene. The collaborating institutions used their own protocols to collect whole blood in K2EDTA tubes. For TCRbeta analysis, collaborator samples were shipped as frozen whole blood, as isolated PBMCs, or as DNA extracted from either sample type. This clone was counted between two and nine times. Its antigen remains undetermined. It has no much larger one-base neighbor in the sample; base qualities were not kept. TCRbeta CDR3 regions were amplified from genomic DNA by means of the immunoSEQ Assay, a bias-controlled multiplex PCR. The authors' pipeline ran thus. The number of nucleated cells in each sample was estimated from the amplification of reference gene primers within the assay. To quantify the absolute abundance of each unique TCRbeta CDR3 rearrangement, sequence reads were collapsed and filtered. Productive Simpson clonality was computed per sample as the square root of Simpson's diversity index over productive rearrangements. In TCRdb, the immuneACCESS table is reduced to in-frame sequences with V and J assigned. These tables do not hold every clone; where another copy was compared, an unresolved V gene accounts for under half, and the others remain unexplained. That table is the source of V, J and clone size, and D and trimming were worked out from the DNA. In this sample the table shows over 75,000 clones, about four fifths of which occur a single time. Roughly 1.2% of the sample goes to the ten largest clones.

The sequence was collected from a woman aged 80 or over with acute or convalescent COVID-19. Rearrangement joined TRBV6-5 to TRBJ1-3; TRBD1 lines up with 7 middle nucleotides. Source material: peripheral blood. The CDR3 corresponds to CASSHRRGAGNTIYF. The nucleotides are TGTGCCAGCAGTCACCGCAGGGGGGCTGGAAACACCATATATTTT.